Following are 29 T cell receptor beta chains from one sample sequenced in a study of CD8 T cells in Susac syndrome. RNA in amounts of roughly 0.5 to 1 ug was reverse transcribed with random hexamers. TCRdb itself ran the immunoSEQ multiplex PCR reads through MiXCR, one entry per CDR3 protein. The sample lists over 140,000 distinct CDR3 sequences, around 93% occurring once. The specimen sequenced was CD4+ T cells from PBMCs. These receptors all come from a human donor with Susac syndrome.

The gene calls are TRBV20-1 and TRBJ2-7; 8 nucleotides line up with TRBD2. This CDR3 is 15 amino acids long. Unmatched junction bases numbered 10, after V lost 0 bases and J lost 6 bases. Germline V CDR1 and CDR2: DFQATT, SNEGSKA (reference sequence). The CDR3 loop reads CSARDSSGILLEQYF. The CDR3 coding sequence is TGCAGTGCTAGAGATAGTAGCGGGATCCTCCTCGAGCAGTACTTC.

This chain joins TRBV7-2 and TRBJ1-1; maybe TRBD1 (6 bases). The V end lost 2 bases, the J end lost 5 bases, and 18 bases lay between the germline ends. CDR3 length equals 16 residues. Germline V CDR1 and CDR2: SGHTA, FQGNSA. For the CDR3, the DNA is TGTGCCAGCAGCTTATCTTTCCGGGGGGCGCGAACTGAAGCTTTCTTT. This gives the protein CASSLSFRGARTEAFF.

The V and J genes are TRBV5-1 and TRBJ2-6; either TRBD1 or TRBD2 may supply D (5 bases each). Germline V gene lookup returns CDR1 SGHRS and CDR2 YFSETQ. The CDR3 runs 15 residues. The germline V and J ends were trimmed by 0 bases and 3 bases, with 7 bases remaining between them. The CDR3 here is CASSLEGRGANVLTF. In DNA form, the CDR3 reads TGCGCCAGCAGCTTGGAGGGACGTGGGGCCAACGTCCTGACTTTC.

This clonotype was seen a single time. This chain links TRBV9 with TRBJ2-6; TRBD1 is a possible D gene (5 bases). Germline V gives CDR1 SGDLS, CDR2 YYNGEE. V gave up 4 bases and J gave up 3 bases, with 11 bases separating them. The CDR3 totals 15 residues. In DNA form, the CDR3 reads TGTGCCAGCAGCAAAGGGGTTTATGGGGCCAACGTCCTGACTTTC. It yields the protein CASSKGVYGANVLTF. Based on the CDR3 plus reference TRBV9 and TRBJ2-6, the full variable domain is DSGVTQTPKHLITATGQRVTLRCSPRSGDLSVYWYQQSLDQGLQFLIQYYNGEERAKGNILERFSAQQFPDLHSELNLSSLELGDSALYFCASSKGVYGANVLTFGAGSRLTVL.

The chain is built from TRBV9 and TRBJ2-1; D is uncertain. The CDR3 extends over 14 amino acids. Germline lookup yields CDR1 SGDLS and CDR2 YYNGEE. V was clipped by 2 bases and J by 7 bases, with 13 bases between them. As DNA, the CDR3 is TGTGCCAGCAGCGTCCTCCCGGTGGGGAATGAGCAGTTCTTC. Protein sequence: CASSVLPVGNEQFF.

This rearrangement joins TRBV30 to TRBJ1-1; D call uncertain. Germline values: CDR1 GTSNPN, CDR2 SVGIG (reference sequence). The CDR3 extends over 13 amino acids. Trimming left V 4 bases short and J 4 bases short, with 13 bases between. The CDR3: CAWTRAQFTEAFF. The DNA for the CDR3 is TGTGCCTGGACGAGGGCCCAATTCACTGAAGCTTTCTTT.

The CDR3 spells CASSLYPKRLETGELFF. For the CDR3, the DNA is TGTGCCAGCAGCTTATACCCCAAACGACTAGAGACCGGGGAGCTGTTTTTT. This chain connects TRBV7-2 to TRBJ2-2; D perhaps matches TRBD2 (6 bases). CDR3 length: 17 amino acids. The V and J ends lost 2 bases and 5 bases respectively, with 18 bases between them. Germline V lookup: CDR1 SGHTA, CDR2 FQGNSA. Complete variable domain (other parts from reference TRBV7-2 and TRBJ2-2): GAGVSQSPSNKVTEKGKDVELRCDPISGHTALYWYRQSLGQGLEFLIYFQGNSAPDKSGLPSDRFSAERTGGSVSTLTIQRTQQEDSAVYLCASSLYPKRLETGELFFGEGSRLTVL.

The chain combines TRBV4-1 with TRBJ2-3; 14 bases match TRBD2. CDR1 and CDR2 (germline): MGHRA, YSYEKL. V was pared by 8 bases and J by 3 bases, with 16 bases of the junction left unmatched. There are 19 residues in the CDR3. CDR3 protein: CASQSPGGLAGVPTDTQYF. As DNA, the CDR3 is TGCGCCAGCCAAAGCCCCGGGGGACTAGCGGGAGTTCCTACAGATACGCAGTATTTT.

The V and J genes are TRBV2 and TRBJ1-6; D unclear. The CDR3 length is 15 residues. The V gene's germline CDR1 is SNHLY and CDR2 FYNNEI. V lost 5 bases to trimming and J lost 4 bases, with 12 bases between them. In nucleotides, the CDR3 is TGTGCCAGCAGTAGCTACACTGGGTATAATTCACCCCTCCACTTT. Amino acids: CASSSYTGYNSPLHF.

CDR3 in amino acids: CSVPDRERMANYGYTF. The DNA for the CDR3 is TGCAGTGTCCCGGACAGGGAACGGATGGCTAACTATGGCTACACCTTC. The V gene is TRBV20-1, the J gene TRBJ1-2; 8 nucleotides match TRBD1. V gave up 7 bases and J gave up 0 bases; unmatched junction bases: 13. CDR3 length: 16 amino acids. Germline assignment: CDR1 DFQATT and CDR2 SNEGSKA (reference sequence).

The chain has TRBV5-4 and TRBJ2-3; the D gene could be TRBD1 or TRBD2 (5 bases each). Germline loops: CDR1 SGHNT, CDR2 YYREEE (reference sequence). V lost 4 bases, J lost 6 bases, and 15 bases lay in between. The CDR3 contains 14 residues. CDR3 protein: CASSTGTTGDTQYF. The CDR3 bases are TGTGCCAGCAGCACCGGGACCACCGGGGATACGCAGTATTTT.

This clonotype appeared a single time. The chain is built from TRBV5-1 and TRBJ2-5, with a weak D call TRBD1 (6 bases). The CDR3 length is 14 residues. With 0 bases removed from V and 5 bases from J, the gap between germline ends came to 11 bases. The germline V gene has CDR1 SGHRS and CDR2 YFSETQ. The CDR3 here is CASSLAGQGETQYF. CDR3 nucleotides: TGCGCCAGCAGCTTGGCCGGGCAGGGGGAGACCCAGTACTTC.

This chain uses TRBV5-1 with TRBJ1-1, with D possibly being TRBD1 (6 bases). Germline values: CDR1 SGHRS, CDR2 YFSETQ. The ends were cut back, 1 base at V and 5 bases at J, with 12 bases in the middle. The length of the CDR3 is 14 residues. The CDR3 coding sequence is TGCGCCAGCAGCTTGAGGCAGGGGTTGACTGAAGCTTTCTTT. Protein product: CASSLRQGLTEAFF.

V usage is TRBV30 and J usage is TRBJ1-2; D unclear. Trimming took off 5 bases at V and 2 bases at J, with 9 bases between the two ends. The germline CDR1 and CDR2 sequences are GTSNPN and SVGIG (reference sequence). The CDR3 has 12 amino acids. For the CDR3, the DNA is TGTGCCTGGGGGAGGTGGAACTATGGCTACACCTTC. It is translated as CAWGRWNYGYTF.

CDR3 loop: CASSVGHRVGELFF. DNA of the CDR3: TGTGCCAGCAGCGTAGGACATCGCGTCGGGGAGCTGTTTTTT. The gene calls are TRBV9 and TRBJ2-2; no firm D call. This CDR3 has 14 amino acids. The germline CDR1 and CDR2 sequences are SGDLS and YYNGEE. V was trimmed by 0 bases and J by 7 bases, leaving 10 bases between them.

This chain links TRBV29-1 with TRBJ1-6; unclear D gene. This CDR3 comprises 13 residues. Deletions cut 6 bases from V and 7 bases from J, with 13 bases between. Germline V gene lookup returns CDR1 SQVTM and CDR2 ANQGSEA. The CDR3 DNA follows: TGCAGCGTCCAGGACGGTTCGAATTCACCCCTCCACTTT. This codes for CSVQDGSNSPLHF. The whole variable domain, remainder taken from reference TRBV29-1 and TRBJ1-6, is SAVISQKPSRDICQRGTSLTIQCQVDSQVTMMFWYRQQPGQSLTLIATANQGSEATYESGFVIDKFPISRPNLTFSTLTVSNMSPEDSSIYLCSVQDGSNSPLHFGNGTRLTVT.

The gene calls are TRBV20-1 and TRBJ2-7; D unresolved. CDR3 length: 11 residues. V lost 6 bases, J lost 0 bases, and 6 bases lay in between. Per germline, CDR1 DFQATT and CDR2 SNEGSKA (reference sequence). The CDR3 bases are TGCAGTGCGAGGAGCTCCTACGAGCAGTACTTC. The encoded protein is CSARSSYEQYF.

The chain recombines TRBV24-1 with TRBJ2-1, with 8 nucleotides matching TRBD2. Losses at the gene ends were 9 bases for V and 6 bases for J; bases not matched to a gene: 9. CDR3 length equals 14 residues. Germline V CDR1 and CDR2: KGHDR, SFDVKD. The CDR3 loop is CATQQRGPPNEQFF. CDR3 nucleotides: TGTGCCACCCAACAGCGGGGGCCCCCCAATGAGCAGTTCTTC.

CDR3 nucleotide sequence: TGTGCCAGCAGTTTGGCTAGCGGGAAGGACGAGCAGTACTTC. As protein: CASSLASGKDEQYF. J is TRBJ2-7 and V is TRBV12-3 or TRBV12-4, with 9 bases identical to TRBD2. This CDR3 spans 14 amino acids. The V gene end was trimmed by 3 bases and the J gene end by 5 bases; junction bases not matched to a gene: 5.

The chain recombines TRBV18 with TRBJ2-7, with TRBD1 matching 9 bases. Trimming at V came to 3 bases and at J to 3 bases, leaving 9 bases not matched to a gene. Looked up from germline, CDR1 is KGHSH and CDR2 is LQKENI. The CDR3 has 16 amino acids. The CDR3: CASSPPGTGFLYEQYF. The DNA of the CDR3 is TGTGCCAGCTCACCGCCTGGGACAGGGTTCCTCTACGAGCAGTACTTC.

The rearrangement joins TRBV9 to TRBJ1-1, with a tentative D call TRBD1 (5 bases). The CDR3 is made up of 13 amino acids. The germline V and J ends were trimmed by 2 bases and 13 bases, with 18 bases remaining between them. Germline CDR1 is SGDLS and CDR2 is YYNGEE. Here the CDR3 DNA reads TGTGCCAGCAGCGTTTTCCGGGACGACACGGTTTTCTTT. Its protein product is CASSVFRDDTVFF.

The chain carries TRBV30 and TRBJ2-5, with 8 bases fitting TRBD1. The CDR3 runs to 15 residues. V was clipped by 5 bases and J by 5 bases; unmatched bases: 13. The germline V gene has CDR1 GTSNPN and CDR2 SVGIG (reference sequence). The CDR3 here is CAWGIWTGRSETQYF. The CDR3 DNA reads TGTGCCTGGGGCATCTGGACAGGGAGGTCGGAGACCCAGTACTTC.

The chain couples TRBV30 to TRBJ1-1, with 9 bases identical to TRBD1. J was trimmed by 5 bases and V by 3 bases; bases with no gene match: 10. Germline V lookup: CDR1 GTSNPN, CDR2 SVGIG (reference sequence). This CDR3 region has 15 residues. CDR3 coding DNA: TGTGCCTGGAGCCGACCGGACAGGGGTCGGACTGAAGCTTTCTTT. Its protein is CAWSRPDRGRTEAFF.

V usage is TRBV29-1 and J usage is TRBJ2-5; TRBD2 agrees at 7 bases. CDR1 and CDR2 (germline): SQVTM, ANQGSEA. The CDR3 has 13 residues. V shed 4 bases and J 9 bases; nucleotides not matched to a gene: 11. CDR3 DNA: TGCAGCGTTGGGGAGGGAGCAGCCACGGCCCAGTACTTC. It specifies CSVGEGAATAQYF.

The chain combines TRBV28 with TRBJ2-7, with 7 positions matching TRBD1. Germline loops: CDR1 MDHEN, CDR2 SYDVKM. The CDR3 covers 15 residues. V lost 2 bases to trimming and J lost 1 base; unmatched junction nucleotides: 5. As DNA, the CDR3 is TGTGCCAGCAGTTTAGCAGGGGGTTGGTCCTACGAGCAGTACTTC. Translation gives CASSLAGGWSYEQYF.

V is TRBV4-2 and J is TRBJ2-7; D may be TRBD1 (5 bases). In germline, CDR1 is LGHNA, CDR2 YNFKEQ. The CDR3 length is 14 residues. V was pared by 3 bases and J by 4 bases, with 13 bases between. The CDR3 is CASSQQGPVYEQYF. The CDR3, as DNA: TGTGCCAGCAGCCAGCAGGGTCCAGTTTACGAGCAGTACTTC.

The chain combines TRBV29-1 with TRBJ2-5; 9 bases align to TRBD2. This CDR3 is 14 amino acids long. The J segment lost 5 bases and the V segment lost 7 bases, leaving 11 bases of the junction unmatched. CDR1 and CDR2 (germline): SQVTM, ANQGSEA. The CDR3 reads CSGSHSGRGETQYF. The CDR3 nucleotides read TGCAGCGGATCTCATAGCGGGAGAGGCGAGACCCAGTACTTC.

For this clonotype: The junction does not match germline at one end; this may be a read error. CDR3 bases: TGTGCCAGCAGTTCACCGGGAGACCCGTTCTTC. Residues: CASSSPGDPFF. This rearrangement joins TRBV12-3 or TRBV12-4 to TRBJ2-5; D is perhaps TRBD2 (6 bases). The CDR3 sequence is 11 residues long.

This chain uses TRBV4-1 with TRBJ2-6; no clear D. The CDR3 length is 14 residues. With 4 bases removed from V and 3 bases from J, the gap between germline ends came to 7 bases. Germline-derived CDR1 and CDR2 are MGHRA and YSYEKL. The CDR3 reads CASSPYFGANVLTF. CDR3 nucleotides: TGCGCCAGCAGCCCCTACTTTGGGGCCAACGTCCTGACTTTC.